The entry below describes one T cell receptor (beta chain). This entry is derived from a study of PD-L1 blockade in urothelial cancer. Study in general: The researchers analyzed blood 3 weeks (second dose) and 6 weeks after treatment start.

TCRdb's copy holds only in-frame clones and misses some; the assay was immunoSEQ multiplex PCR. Among some 51,000 clones listed, more than 75% were seen once. Time point of the sample: peripheral blood 6 weeks after treatment start. The V gene's germline CDR1 is SGHAT and CDR2 FQNNGV. V lost 4 bases to trimming and J lost 0 bases; unmatched junction nucleotides: 4. The CDR3 is 15 amino acids. The chain recombines TRBV11-2 with TRBJ2-5, with 8 bases identical to TRBD1. The TCR was taken from a man between 60 and 75 years old with urothelial cancer. The sequenced sample was PBMCs, obtained around atezolizumab (anti-PD-L1) treatment. The CDR3 region has the DNA TGTGCCAGCAGCTCCTGGGGACAGGACCAAGAGACCCAGTACTTC. This codes for CASSSWGQDQETQYF.